The T cell receptor (beta chain) described here comes from a study of blood T cell repertoires in COVID-19. Study in general: COVID-19 samples from acute and convalescent phases originated in the United States, Italy and Spain. PBMCs, B-cell-depleted T cells, or T cells were the source of the cDNA or gDNA that made up the material.

In this sample, this clone turned up a few times. In the authors' workflow: Quantification of nucleated cells was approximated via reference gene primer amplification. Profiling relied on immunoSEQ multiplex PCR, and the TCRdb table lists in-frame clones only, not all of them. V, J and clone size derive from that table, while D and trimming were established from the DNA sequence. The table has some 200,000 clones, roughly four fifths seen once; the top ten hold about 6%. The CDR3 length is 15 residues. The V and J ends lost 6 bases and 0 bases respectively, with 9 bases between them. CDR1 is SGHTA, CDR2 FQGNSA, per germline.

Sequencing input: peripheral blood. The receptor was derived from a woman aged 40 to 55 with acute or convalescent COVID-19. This rearrangement joins TRBV7-2 to TRBJ1-6; D remains ambiguous. The CDR3 nucleotides are TGTGCCAGCAGGGTCCGGGACTCCTATAATTCACCCCTCCACTTT. This gives the protein CASRVRDSYNSPLHF.